This passage covers 14 T cell receptor beta chains from one sample sequenced in a study of vaccination effects on CD4 cells after COVID-19. Profiled with immunoSEQ multiplex PCR; TCRdb holds only in-frame clones, not every one. The sample includes about 54,000 clones, over 75% of them seen just once. Antigen-specific CD4+ T cells expanded by the ViraFEST assay with viral peptide pools were then sequenced. CD4+ T cell isolation took place after more than eight days of culture. These receptors' targets are unknown. Source: CD4+ T cells from PBMCs cultured with HCoV-229E spike peptides, taken before COVID-19 vaccination. The source of these receptors is a human donor who received a COVID-19 vaccine.

This clone was found a few times. The rearrangement links TRBV5-4 to TRBJ2-5; D possibly corresponds to TRBD1 (6 bases). V was clipped by 2 bases and J by 2 bases, with 7 bases between them. CDR3 length equals 13 residues. The V gene's germline CDR1 is SGHNT and CDR2 YYREEE (reference sequence). Here the CDR3 DNA reads TGTGCCAGCAGCTTTGGACAGCAAGAGACCCAGTACTTC. Translated: CASSFGQQETQYF.

As regards this clone: A read error may account for a junction end that differs from germline. The rearrangement uses TRBV2 and TRBJ2-1; 9 positions agree with TRBD1. The V gene's germline CDR1 is SNHLY and CDR2 FYNNEI. The CDR3 is 14 amino acids. The CDR3 DNA reads as TGTGCCAGCCTACTACTTAGAAACCGGGACAGGGCGATCTTC. It is translated as CASLLLRNRDRAIF.

The genes are TRBV3-1 (or the pseudogene TRBV3-2) and TRBJ1-1, with D maybe TRBD1 (5 bases). V was shortened by 3 bases and J by 7 bases, with 12 bases between the two germline ends. The CDR3 totals 13 residues. The germline CDR1 and CDR2 sequences are LGHDT and YNNKEL (reference sequence). The CDR3 region is CASSQGPLSEAFF. The CDR3 DNA sequence: TGTGCCAGCAGCCAGGGACCTCTGAGTGAAGCTTTCTTT.

This clone was found a few times. The CDR3 here is CASTQTSVGYNEQFF. CDR3 sequence (DNA): TGTGCCAGCACCCAGACTAGCGTCGGCTACAATGAGCAGTTCTTC. This chain connects TRBV5-6 to TRBJ2-1; 8 positions agree with TRBD2. The CDR3 covers 15 residues. The V and J ends lost 6 bases and 3 bases, in that order; junction bases with no gene match: 8. Germline CDR1 is SGHDT and CDR2 is YYEEEE.

CDR3 DNA sequence: TGTGCCACCAACCCGGGTTCAGGGCTCAATTCACCCCTCCACTTT. Its translation is CATNPGSGLNSPLHF. This chain links TRBV5-8 with TRBJ1-6, with a weak D call TRBD1 (5 bases). The germline V gene has CDR1 SGHTS and CDR2 YDEGEE. The CDR3 totals 15 residues. V gave up 9 bases and J gave up 7 bases, with 20 bases separating them.

The genes are TRBV6-1 and TRBJ1-6, with TRBD1 matching 7 bases. Per the germline V gene, CDR1 is MNHNS and CDR2 is SASEGT. Unmatched junction bases numbered 9, after V lost 2 bases and J lost 14 bases. The CDR3 is 14 amino acids. CDR3 in DNA: TGTGCCAGCAGTGAAAACTTGACAGGGAGGACCCTCCACTTT. Translated, it gives CASSENLTGRTLHF.

The chain combines TRBV7-7 with TRBJ2-5; the match to TRBD1 covers 12 bases. J was trimmed by 5 bases and V by 6 bases; bases with no gene match: 7. CDR1 SSHAT and CDR2 FNYEAQ come from the germline V gene (reference sequence). The CDR3 length is 15 residues. DNA of the CDR3: TGTGCCAGCAGGATCGGGACAGGGGGCACGGAGACCCAGTACTTC. It encodes CASRIGTGGTETQYF.

The count of this clone is one. The J gene is TRBJ1-2, the V gene TRBV12-3 or TRBV12-4; D gene ambiguous. The CDR3 is 11 amino acids. Trimming took 6 bases from V and 4 from J, leaving 6 bases between them. CDR3: CASSWSYGYTF. In nucleotides, the CDR3 is TGTGCCAGCAGCTGGAGCTATGGCTACACCTTC.

The chain combines TRBV10-2 with TRBJ2-7, with 11 positions matching TRBD1. Germline CDR1 is WSHSY and CDR2 is SAAADI. The V gene end was trimmed by 7 bases and the J gene end by 3 bases; junction bases not matched to a gene: 8. The CDR3 has 15 residues. The CDR3 DNA follows: TGCGCCAGCAAGGGGACAGGGGGTGGGAGCTACGAGCAGTACGTC. Protein product: CASKGTGGGSYEQYV.

V and J are TRBV14 and TRBJ2-7; D is possibly TRBD1 or TRBD2 (5 bases each). Germline values: CDR1 SGHDN, CDR2 FVKESK. V dropped 8 bases and J dropped 5 bases, with 10 bases sitting between them. This CDR3 spans 11 amino acids. The CDR3: CASSLGDEQYV. The CDR3, as DNA: TGTGCCAGCTCTCTGGGGGACGAGCAGTACGTC.

The chain combines TRBV6-6 with TRBJ1-2, with D unclear. With 7 bases removed from V and 5 bases from J, the gap between germline ends came to 17 bases. This CDR3 comprises 14 residues. The germline V gene encodes CDR1 MNHNY and CDR2 SVGAGI (reference sequence). This CDR3 is CASTRLAGGYGYTF. DNA for the CDR3: TGTGCCAGCACTCGGTTGGCAGGCGGTTATGGCTACACCTTC.

V usage is TRBV30 and J usage is TRBJ2-2; D unclear. This CDR3 comprises 13 residues. The V gene lost 3 bases and the J gene lost 3 bases, with 8 bases spanning the gap. The V gene's germline CDR1 is GTSNPN and CDR2 SVGIG (reference sequence). The CDR3 spells CAWRDRYTGELFF. The CDR3 bases are TGTGCCTGGAGGGACCGATACACCGGGGAGCTGTTTTTT.

This chain uses TRBV7-9 with TRBJ2-4; the D is unclear. Germline V gene data show CDR1 as SEHNR and CDR2 as FQNEAQ (reference sequence). This CDR3 has 17 residues. The V end lost 1 base, the J end lost 1 base, and 14 bases lay between the germline ends. CDR3 residues: CASSLGVGSGAKNIQYF. For the CDR3, the DNA is TGTGCCAGCAGCTTAGGGGTAGGGTCTGGGGCCAAAAACATTCAGTACTTC.

V and J are TRBV12-3 or TRBV12-4 and TRBJ1-2, with D perhaps TRBD1 (5 bases). Trimming took 5 bases from V and 4 from J, leaving 11 bases between them. This CDR3 spans 13 amino acids. CDR3 region: CASSLGTVYGYTF. Written as DNA, the CDR3 is TGTGCCAGCAGTCTCGGGACGGTCTATGGCTACACCTTC.